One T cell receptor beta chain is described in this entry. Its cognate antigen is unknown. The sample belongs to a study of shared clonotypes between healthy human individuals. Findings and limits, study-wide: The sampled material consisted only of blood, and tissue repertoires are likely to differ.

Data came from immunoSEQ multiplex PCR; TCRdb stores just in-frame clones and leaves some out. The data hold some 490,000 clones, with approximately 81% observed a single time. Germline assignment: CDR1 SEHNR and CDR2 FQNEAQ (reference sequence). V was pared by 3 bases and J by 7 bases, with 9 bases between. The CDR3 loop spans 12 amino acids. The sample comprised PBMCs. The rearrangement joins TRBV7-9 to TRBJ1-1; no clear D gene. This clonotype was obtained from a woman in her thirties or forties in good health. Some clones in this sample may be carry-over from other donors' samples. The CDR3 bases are TGTGCCAGCAGCTTTGACTACAGTGAAGCTTTCTTT. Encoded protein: CASSFDYSEAFF.